Following are 26 T cell receptor beta chains from one sample sequenced in a study of early stage breast cancer tumors. TCRdb's table, derived via immunoSEQ multiplex PCR, lists solely in-frame clones and lacks some. The sample lists about 7,900 clones; approximately 60% were seen once. The sequenced sample was breast tumor tissue. These receptors were collected from a person aged 65-85 years with breast cancer.

The V and J genes are TRBV7-9 and TRBJ1-1, with a possible D match to TRBD1 (5 bases). Trimming cost V 1 base and J 5 bases, with 8 bases left between them. The germline gives CDR1 SEHNR, CDR2 FQNEAQ (reference sequence). This CDR3 has 13 amino acids. The CDR3 region has the DNA TGTGCCAGCAGCTTAGAGGGGATGACTGAAGCTTTCTTT. Translating it yields CASSLEGMTEAFF. The entire variable domain, with the rest obtained from reference TRBV7-9 and TRBJ1-1, is as follows: DTGVSQNPRHKITKRGQNVTFRCDPISEHNRLYWYRQTLGQGPEFLTYFQNEAQLEKSRLLSDRFSAERPKGSFSTLEIQRTEQGDSAMYLCASSLEGMTEAFFGQGTRLTVV.

The chain uses TRBV4-2 and TRBJ2-7; no firm D call. Germline CDR1 reads LGHNA; CDR2 reads YNFKEQ. Trimming stripped 1 base from V and 6 bases from J, with 7 bases between. The CDR3 is 12 residues long. This chain's CDR3 is CASSQATGEQYF. CDR3 bases: TGTGCCAGCAGCCAAGCGACGGGCGAGCAGTACTTC.

This sequence joins TRBV6-4 and TRBJ2-7; 7 bases agree with TRBD1. CDR3 length: 15 amino acids. The germline gives CDR1 MRHNA, CDR2 SNTAGT. The V and J ends lost 6 bases and 3 bases, in that order; junction bases with no gene match: 11. Here the CDR3 reads CASSPRDRDRYEQYF. In DNA, the CDR3 is TGTGCCAGCAGCCCCCGGGACAGAGATCGCTACGAGCAGTACTTC.

The V gene is TRBV5-5, the J gene TRBJ1-4; TRBD1 matches 9 bases. The CDR3 length is 15 residues. The V segment lost 6 bases and the J segment 3 bases; nucleotides outside the gene matches: 6. The germline V gene encodes CDR1 SGHKS and CDR2 YYEKEE (reference sequence). The CDR3 bases are TGTGCCAGCAAATACCGGGACAGGGCTAATGAAAAACTGTTTTTT. The encoded protein is CASKYRDRANEKLFF.

The chain links TRBV5-4 to TRBJ2-2, with 10 positions matching TRBD1. Trimming cost V 4 bases and J 6 bases; bases outside gene matches: 12. There are 17 residues in the CDR3. Germline CDR1 is SGHNT and CDR2 is YYREEE (reference sequence). This CDR3 is CASSQRKPGQGPGELFF. The CDR3 DNA reads as TGTGCCAGCAGCCAAAGAAAACCGGGACAGGGGCCCGGGGAGCTGTTTTTT.

Details on this clone: This sample also contains other DNA sequences that code for the same CDR3. For the CDR3, the DNA is TGTGCCAGCAGTGAATACCGGGGTCAAGAGACCCAGTACTTC. Its protein is CASSEYRGQETQYF. This chain links TRBV25-1 with TRBJ2-5; D is perhaps TRBD2 (5 bases). V was clipped by 0 bases and J by 2 bases, with 7 bases between them. Per germline, CDR1 MGHDK and CDR2 SYGVNS. The CDR3 totals 14 residues.

This clone was picked up a small number of times. The CDR3 DNA is TGTGCCAGCTCACCGCTCGGGGGATGGAACACTGAAGCTTTCTTT. Its protein is CASSPLGGWNTEAFF. V usage is TRBV18 and J usage is TRBJ1-1, with D possibly TRBD1 on 5 matching bases. Per the germline V gene, CDR1 is KGHSH and CDR2 is LQKENI. CDR3 length: 15 residues. V lost 3 bases and J lost 1, with 12 bases in between.

In its sample, this clone was seen once. The chain is built from TRBV5-1 and TRBJ2-2; 7 nucleotides line up with TRBD1. Germline CDR1 and CDR2: SGHRS and YFSETQ. V dropped 1 base and J dropped 4; count of bases not matched to a gene: 13. CDR3 length equals 18 residues. The CDR3 nucleotides are TGCGCCAGCAGCTTGAGGTCCGCCGGGACAGCCCTCACCGGGGAGCTGTTTTTT. This translates into CASSLRSAGTALTGELFF.

The chain is built from TRBV30 and TRBJ1-1; TRBD1 agrees at 7 bases. After removal of 8 bases from V and 8 bases from J, the junction contained 11 bases not matched to a gene. This CDR3 contains 12 residues. CDR1 is GTSNPN, CDR2 SVGIG, per germline (reference sequence). CDR3: CAGYRGSTEAFF. For the CDR3, the DNA is TGTGCCGGATACAGGGGAAGCACCGAAGCTTTCTTT.

The rearrangement links TRBV10-2 to TRBJ1-5, with D maybe TRBD1 (6 bases). There are 15 residues in the CDR3. Deletions cut 1 base from V and 4 bases from J, with 11 bases between. Germline V gene sequence: CDR1 WSHSY, CDR2 SAAADI. CDR3 loop: CASSELDSWNQPQHF. CDR3 nucleotide sequence: TGCGCCAGCAGTGAGTTGGACAGCTGGAATCAGCCCCAGCATTTT.

The rearrangement uses TRBV7-6 and TRBJ2-5; a possible D gene is TRBD1 (6 bases). The germline CDR1 and CDR2 sequences are SGHVS and FNYEAQ. Trimming left V 4 bases short and J 8 bases short, with 20 bases between. The CDR3 totals 15 residues. The CDR3 loop reads CASSSGQDNKNTQYF. The CDR3, as DNA: TGTGCCAGCAGCTCGGGACAAGACAATAAGAATACCCAGTACTTC.

V usage is TRBV30 and J usage is TRBJ1-1; 11 bases line up with TRBD1. The CDR3 totals 18 residues. Germline V gives CDR1 GTSNPN, CDR2 SVGIG (reference sequence). The V and J ends lost 0 bases and 4 bases, in that order; junction bases with no gene match: 13. For the CDR3, the DNA is TGTGCCTGGAGTGTACGACCCCTCGGACAGGGGGCGGGCACTGAAGCTTTCTTT. Protein: CAWSVRPLGQGAGTEAFF.

This clone occurred a few times. V is TRBV6-5 and J is TRBJ2-1; TRBD1 aligns across 9 bases. The CDR3 has 14 amino acids. The junction had 6 bases not matched to a gene; V was cut back by 6 bases and J by 6 bases. CDR1 and CDR2 from the germline V gene are MNHEY and SVGAGI. CDR3: CASSTGTGSNEQFF. The DNA for the CDR3 is TGTGCCAGCAGCACCGGGACAGGGAGCAATGAGCAGTTCTTC.

The chain couples TRBV18 to TRBJ1-3; TRBD1 might be the D (6 bases). Germline values: CDR1 KGHSH, CDR2 LQKENI. Trimming took off 2 bases at V and 0 bases at J, with 14 bases between the two ends. The CDR3 loop spans 17 amino acids. The CDR3 DNA is TGTGCCAGCTCACCAACTAGGACAGCAAGCTCTGGAAACACCATATATTTT. Its translation is CASSPTRTASSGNTIYF.

The DNA of the CDR3 is TGCGCCAGCAGCTTTCTCAGGGGGACCTACGAGCAGTACTTC. Translating gives CASSFLRGTYEQYF. The chain employs TRBV5-1 and TRBJ2-7, with 7 nucleotides matching TRBD1. This CDR3 region has 14 residues. Germline assignment: CDR1 SGHRS and CDR2 YFSETQ. J was trimmed by 2 bases and V by 2 bases; bases with no gene match: 4.

The V call is TRBV7-9, the J call TRBJ1-4; 9 bases match TRBD1. With V trimmed by 6 bases and J by 5 bases, 4 bases remained unmatched. Germline CDR1 SEHNR, CDR2 FQNEAQ (reference sequence). This CDR3 region has 14 residues. The CDR3 sequence: CASRKTGGNEKLFF. CDR3 DNA sequence: TGTGCCAGCAGGAAGACAGGGGGAAATGAAAAACTGTTTTTT. Variable domain in full (rest from reference TRBV7-9 and TRBJ1-4): DTGVSQNPRHKITKRGQNVTFRCDPISEHNRLYWYRQTLGQGPEFLTYFQNEAQLEKSRLLSDRFSAERPKGSFSTLEIQRTEQGDSAMYLCASRKTGGNEKLFFGSGTQLSVL.

This clone has just a few counts. J is TRBJ2-1 and V is TRBV10-1; 8 nucleotides line up with TRBD2. The ends lost 4 bases at V and 1 base at J; junction bases unmatched: 12. This CDR3 comprises 18 residues. Germline loops: CDR1 WNHNN, CDR2 SYGVQD (reference sequence). In DNA form, the CDR3 reads TGCGCCAGCAGTGGTAAGGCTAGCGGGCAATTATCCTACAATGAGCAGTTCTTC. The encoded protein is CASSGKASGQLSYNEQFF.

The chain recombines TRBV19 with TRBJ2-1; 9 nucleotides line up with TRBD2. Germline lookup yields CDR1 LNHDA and CDR2 SQIVND (reference sequence). This CDR3 is built from 16 residues. Trimming cost V 5 bases and J 0 bases; bases outside gene matches: 5. CDR3 coding DNA: TGTGCCAGTAGTTCCTGGACTAGCGACTCCTACAATGAGCAGTTCTTC. Translated: CASSSWTSDSYNEQFF.

This clone has just one count. This rearrangement joins TRBV28 to TRBJ2-1; 9 bases fit TRBD2. Germline trimming cut 3 bases from V and 9 bases from J; bases unmatched to any gene: 9. This CDR3 contains 15 residues. The germline CDR1 and CDR2 sequences are MDHEN and SYDVKM. CDR3 region: CASSFRRGGLSEQFF. DNA of the CDR3: TGTGCCAGCAGTTTCAGGCGGGGGGGCCTGAGTGAGCAGTTCTTC.

The chain has TRBV30 and TRBJ1-2; the D gene is possibly TRBD1 (5 bases). V lost 4 bases to trimming and J lost 4 bases, with 19 bases between them. Germline assignment: CDR1 GTSNPN and CDR2 SVGIG (reference sequence). The CDR3 consists of 15 residues. This chain's CDR3 is CAWISTRRASYGYTF. DNA for the CDR3: TGTGCCTGGATCTCTACCCGCAGGGCTTCCTATGGCTACACCTTC.

This clone was seen a few times. This chain links TRBV6-1 with TRBJ1-5; D remains unclear. This CDR3 is built from 13 residues. V lost 11 bases to trimming and J lost 3 bases, with 14 bases between them. The germline gives CDR1 MNHNS, CDR2 SASEGT. The CDR3 nucleotides are TGTGCCTCCCTCCGGGAATTCAATCAGCCCCAGCATTTT. Translating it yields CASLREFNQPQHF.

The J gene is TRBJ2-3, the V gene TRBV7-3; 9 bases map to TRBD2. J was trimmed by 0 bases and V by 5 bases; bases with no gene match: 3. Germline CDR1 SGHTA, CDR2 FQGTGA. This CDR3 has 15 amino acids. The CDR3 DNA reads TGTGCCAGCAGCCTTAGCGGGGGAAGCACAGATACGCAGTATTTT. Translated, it gives CASSLSGGSTDTQYF.

V and J are TRBV5-6 and TRBJ2-1, with unresolved D. Trimming pared 2 bases from V and 5 bases from J, leaving 5 bases between. The length of the CDR3 is 12 residues. Germline-derived CDR1 and CDR2 are SGHDT and YYEEEE. This chain's CDR3 is CASSLLNNEQFF. CDR3 in DNA: TGTGCCAGCAGCTTACTAAACAATGAGCAGTTCTTC.

This clone was observed once. The chain has TRBV6-1 and TRBJ1-1, with D unresolved. Germline V lookup: CDR1 MNHNS, CDR2 SASEGT. V was trimmed by 2 bases and J by 5 bases, leaving 9 bases between them. The CDR3 sequence is 13 residues long. This CDR3 is CASSERPETEAFF. CDR3 nucleotides: TGTGCCAGCAGTGAAAGACCGGAGACTGAAGCTTTCTTT.

V gene TRBV19 combines with J gene TRBJ1-5; no clear D. Deletions cut 3 bases from V and 3 bases from J, with 12 bases between. The CDR3 extends over 15 amino acids. CDR1 LNHDA and CDR2 SQIVND come from the germline V gene (reference sequence). CDR3 DNA: TGTGCCAGTAGTATCCTGGGAGCCCCCAATCAGCCCCAGCATTTT. Translated: CASSILGAPNQPQHF.

This clone was counted a single time. The chain employs TRBV30 and TRBJ2-5, with 8 bases matching TRBD1. V gave up 1 base and J gave up 2 bases; unmatched junction bases: 6. The CDR3 is 15 residues long. The germline gives CDR1 GTSNPN, CDR2 SVGIG (reference sequence). CDR3 in amino acids: CAWSEGGQGQETQYF. CDR3 DNA sequence: TGTGCCTGGAGTGAGGGCGGACAGGGTCAAGAGACCCAGTACTTC.